The clone carrying this T cell receptor beta chain was seen at least ten times. The antigen remains undetermined. The DNA ends 3 residues before the CDR3 does, and the rest of the CDR3 is filled in from the germline J gene. This specimen belongs to a study of T cell clonality in common variable immunodeficiency. CDR3 length: 14 residues. The V and J ends lost 6 bases and 3 bases respectively, with 9 bases between them. Germline lookup yields CDR1 LNHDA and CDR2 SQIVND (reference sequence). General study findings and limits: CVID subjects shared fewer TCRbeta clones than healthy controls did.

TCRdb keeps only in-frame clones here, not all; method: immunoSEQ multiplex PCR. The sample contains roughly 70,000 clones, none of them singletons. V gene TRBV19 combines with J gene TRBJ1-6; D may be TRBD1 (6 bases). This receptor was taken from a person aged 18-70 years in good health. Sequenced input: peripheral blood mononuclear cells. CDR3 bases read: TGTGCCAGTAGGGACAGCAACTATAATTCACCC. This gives the protein CASRDSNYNSP. The complete CDR3 reads CASRDSNYNSPLHF.